A selection of T cell receptor beta chains follows, all from one sample in a study of CD8 T cells in Susac syndrome. Via MiXCR, TCRdb re-called the immunoSEQ multiplex PCR reads, giving one row per CDR3 protein. The data contain about 120,000 distinct CDR3 sequences, around 94% of them singletons. The sequenced sample was CD8+ T cells from PBMCs. These receptors were taken from a human donor with Susac syndrome. Both conserved end residues are part of each CDR3.

cdr3_length v_call cdr3_aa
19 TRBV7-8 CASSFQLPRQGSDPETQYF
15 TRBV7-6 CASSLTDSETETQYF
12 TRBV5-1 CASSGPQETQYF
14 TRBV24-1 CATSDGGAYNEQFF
12 TRBV27 CASSYRGDEQFF
15 TRBV3-1 CASSQSSGTNYGYTF
17 TRBV12-3/TRBV12-4 CASSLATLGRTSQPQHF
19 TRBV15 CATSRTHPEEYSGANVLTF
15 TRBV29-1 CSVELGQGRGTEAFF
14 TRBV11-2 CASSQHGNSREQYF
13 TRBV12-5 CASGLGRYNEQFF
14 TRBV5-8 CASSFQGAGQPQHF
13 TRBV5-6 CASSWNHGDEQFF
15 TRBV7-6 CASTSGQALNTEAFF
15 TRBV5-4 CASSLEQGIANEQFF
13 TRBV5-4 CASSLEGAKGQFF
13 TRBV5-6 CASSWGTSDEQYF
15 TRBV20-1 CSARVGGTGRNTQYF
13 TRBV27 CASRPLSSYEQYF
16 TRBV9 CASSGTSGGAGNIQYF
16 TRBV5-1 CASSPLAGRSTGELFF
13 TRBV27 CASRPTGVTEAFF
14 TRBV3-1 CASHTGLADNEQFF
17 TRBV7-2 CASSYSPGLAGQETQYF
18 TRBV19 CASSLIASGGRNYNEQFF
15 TRBV6-2/TRBV6-3 CASNIPGTRKETQYF
15 TRBV19 CASSITGNGANVLTF
16 TRBV11-2 CASSDPWEGSQETQYF
13 TRBV4-1 CASSQVGGNEQFF
12 TRBV25-1 CASGQGGAEAFF
15 TRBV13 CASSLGLASWNEQFF
16 TRBV15 CATSREAKQAAGGYTF
15 TRBV6-1 CASSEGAGASYEQYF
13 TRBV6-6 CASSTGGVYEQYF
13 TRBV18 CASSPPIGRELFF
13 TRBV6-5 CASSYTQGVGYTF
14 TRBV4-1 CASSQDIGQVKQFF
15 TRBV20-1 CSVPGQGLESDGYTF
12 TRBV6-6 CASIQNNGEQFF
11 TRBV12-3/TRBV12-4 CASSSDYEQYF
17 TRBV20-1 CSARPPYLGSSGNTIYF
15 TRBV27 CASSLGPAGDTEAFF
18 TRBV15 CATSREAASGGATDTQYF
11 TRBV7-8 CASSLDDTQYF